This T cell receptor beta chain was observed in a study of CD8+CD57+ T cells in acquired aplastic anemia. This CDR3 contains 13 residues. Trimming pared 3 bases from V and 6 bases from J, leaving 12 bases between. Germline-derived CDR1 and CDR2 are LNHDA and SQIVND (reference sequence). Genomic DNA, serving as template, underwent TCR beta VDJ and CDR3 profiling. TCRdb reprocessed the reads via MiXCR and lists one record per CDR3 protein. The sample consists of a few hundred thousand distinct CDR3 sequences, around 60% of them appearing once. Many counts were recorded for this clonotype. This clonotype originated in a human donor in good health. This sequence joins TRBV19 and TRBJ2-7; the D gene could be TRBD1 or TRBD2 (5 bases each). Sequences were obtained from sorted CD4+, CD8+, or CD8+CD57+ T cells (not recorded which) from PBMCs. In nucleotides, the CDR3 is TGTGCCAGTAGTATGAGGGGTTCGATCGAGCAGTACTTC. It yields the protein CASSMRGSIEQYF. Complete variable domain (other parts from reference TRBV19 and TRBJ2-7): DGGITQSPKYLFRKEGQNVTLSCEQNLNHDAMYWYRQDPGQGLRLIYYSQIVNDFQKGDIAEGYSVSREKKESFPLTVTSAQKNPTAFYLCASSMRGSIEQYFGPGTRLTVT.